These 28 T cell receptor beta chains came from one sample sequenced in a study of blood T cells in healthy people across ages. A second PCR of about 6 to 11 cycles used a sample-barcoded 5' primer and a J-beta primer mix. In TCRdb, the 5' RACE reads were re-called with MiXCR into one record per CDR3 protein. The table lists 1.5 million to 2 million distinct CDR3 sequences, about two fifths of them singletons. Source material: blood. Receptor source: a human donor in good health.

CDR3 coding DNA: TGCAGCGCCGACGACAGTTACAATGAGCAGTTCTTC. Protein: CSADDSYNEQFF. The chain links TRBV29-1 to TRBJ2-1; D might be TRBD1 (5 bases). CDR1 and CDR2 from the germline V gene are SQVTM and ANQGSEA. Trimming removed 7 bases at V and 4 bases at J, with 11 bases between. This CDR3 contains 12 residues.

V usage is TRBV20-1 and J usage is TRBJ1-5, with D uncertain. Trimming removed 3 bases at V and 4 bases at J, with 10 bases between. Germline-derived CDR1 and CDR2 are DFQATT and SNEGSKA (reference sequence). The CDR3 contains 13 residues. In DNA form, the CDR3 reads TGCAGTGCTAGTAGACTGGGAAATCAGCCCCAGCATTTT. Translating it yields CSASRLGNQPQHF.

This clonotype was counted between two and nine times. This chain connects TRBV7-2 to TRBJ1-2; 10 positions match TRBD1. The CDR3 covers 14 residues. From germline, CDR1 is SGHTA and CDR2 FQGNSA. The V segment lost 5 bases and the J segment 5 bases; nucleotides outside the gene matches: 5. The CDR3 region has the DNA TGTGCCAGCAGCCGGACAGGGGGAGAATATGGCTACACCTTC. Its protein product is CASSRTGGEYGYTF. The full variable domain, its missing parts supplied by reference TRBV7-2 and TRBJ1-2, is GAGVSQSPSNKVTEKGKDVELRCDPISGHTALYWYRQSLGQGLEFLIYFQGNSAPDKSGLPSDRFSAERTGGSVSTLTIQRTQQEDSAVYLCASSRTGGEYGYTFGSGTRLTVV.

This rearrangement joins TRBV2 to TRBJ2-7; the D gene is possibly TRBD2 (6 bases). V was clipped by 9 bases and J by 7 bases, with 10 bases between them. The CDR3 is 10 residues long. Germline assignment: CDR1 SNHLY and CDR2 FYNNEI. CDR3 in DNA: TGTGCCAGGAGCCGGGGGGAGCAGTACTTC. It is translated as CARSRGEQYF.

The rearrangement uses TRBV7-9 and TRBJ2-5, with TRBD1 identical over 9 bases. Germline V gives CDR1 SEHNR, CDR2 FQNEAQ (reference sequence). Losses at the gene ends were 0 bases for V and 5 bases for J; bases not matched to a gene: 7. The CDR3 has 16 amino acids. The CDR3 DNA reads TGTGCCAGCAGCTTAGCGCACACAGGGGGCTGGGAGACCCAGTACTTC. Amino acids: CASSLAHTGGWETQYF. The full variable domain, in which reference TRBV7-9 and TRBJ2-5 provide the parts outside the CDR3, is DTGVSQNPRHKITKRGQNVTFRCDPISEHNRLYWYRQTLGQGPEFLTYFQNEAQLEKSRLLSDRFSAERPKGSFSTLEIQRTEQGDSAMYLCASSLAHTGGWETQYFGPGTRLLVL.

The chain couples TRBV2 to TRBJ1-3, with D tentatively TRBD1 (6 bases). The CDR3 consists of 14 residues. The germline V gene has CDR1 SNHLY and CDR2 FYNNEI. Trimming stripped 8 bases from V and 0 bases from J, with 11 bases between. In DNA, the CDR3 is TGTGCCAGCCGACAGGATCTCTCTGGAAACACCATATATTTT. Its translation: CASRQDLSGNTIYF.

This clonotype was recorded a few times. The genes are TRBV7-9 and TRBJ2-1; D not certain. The germline gives CDR1 SEHNR, CDR2 FQNEAQ (reference sequence). The CDR3 has 16 residues. Trimming removed 4 bases at V and 0 bases at J, with 13 bases between. The CDR3 DNA reads as TGTGCCAGCAGCTCCAGGAGATTTAGCTCCTACAATGAGCAGTTCTTC. Translating gives CASSSRRFSSYNEQFF.

In regard to this clonotype: The junction departs from germline at one end; a sequencing error may be responsible. The chain combines TRBV6-2 or TRBV6-3 with TRBJ1-5, with 9 bases lining up with TRBD1. The CDR3 covers 17 residues. CDR1 is MNHEY and CDR2 is SVGEGT in the germline V gene. The CDR3 DNA is TGTACCAGCAGACGTCCCACAGGGGGCGAAGGCAATCAGCCCCAGCATTTT. This codes for CTSRRPTGGEGNQPQHF.

V gene TRBV12-3 or TRBV12-4 combines with J gene TRBJ1-6; tentatively, D is TRBD1 (6 bases). The V and J ends lost 5 bases and 0 bases respectively, with 11 bases between them. This CDR3 has 16 amino acids. CDR3 nucleotides: TGTGCCAGCAGTGAGCAGGGGCACTCCTATAATTCACCCCTCCACTTT. Its translation: CASSEQGHSYNSPLHF.

In this sample, this clonotype turned up a few times. V gene TRBV4-3 combines with J gene TRBJ2-3; D unclear. Germline-derived CDR1 and CDR2 are LGHNA and YSLEER. Trimming took off 0 bases at V and 7 bases at J, with 11 bases between the two ends. This CDR3 comprises 14 residues. CDR3 nucleotides: TGCGCCAGCAGCCAAGATAGGCTCAGTAATACGCAGTATTTT. Protein: CASSQDRLSNTQYF.

The rearrangement joins TRBV15 to TRBJ1-2; 7 bases match TRBD1. After removal of 8 bases from V and 4 bases from J, the junction contained 4 bases not matched to a gene. The CDR3 runs to 12 residues. Germline CDR1 LNHNV, CDR2 YYDKDF (reference sequence). The CDR3 reads CATGDSLYGYTF. The CDR3 DNA is TGTGCCACCGGGGACAGTCTCTATGGCTACACCTTC. The entire variable domain, with the rest obtained from reference TRBV15 and TRBJ1-2, is as follows: DAMVIQNPRYQVTQFGKPVTLSCSQTLNHNVMYWYQQKSSQAPKLLFHYYDKDFNNEADTPDNFQSRRPNTSFCFLDIRSPGLGDTAMYLCATGDSLYGYTFGSGTRLTVV.

This clonotype was seen a few times. The rearrangement joins TRBV12-3 or TRBV12-4 to TRBJ1-4; D is unclear. This CDR3 comprises 15 residues. V lost 5 bases, J lost 8 bases, and 18 bases lay in between. CDR3 nucleotide sequence: TGTGCCAGCAGTCCCGGGTCTCCCGGGAAGGAAAAACTGTTTTTT. Translating gives CASSPGSPGKEKLFF.

The chain couples TRBV6-5 to TRBJ2-5; D is unresolved. V shed 0 bases and J shed 8 bases, with 10 bases lying between them. The CDR3 runs to 13 residues. The germline V gene encodes CDR1 MNHEY and CDR2 SVGAGI. The CDR3 DNA reads TGTGCCAGCAGTTACTCCAGTTTGGGTACCCAGTACTTC. Protein: CASSYSSLGTQYF.

The chain carries TRBV19 and TRBJ1-5; TRBD1 aligns across 9 bases. CDR1 LNHDA and CDR2 SQIVND come from the germline V gene (reference sequence). V shed 6 bases and J 5 bases; nucleotides not matched to a gene: 8. The CDR3 has 15 residues. CDR3 protein: CASSPYRGQDQPQHF. The CDR3 DNA sequence: TGTGCCAGTAGCCCATACAGGGGGCAGGATCAGCCCCAGCATTTT.

This chain connects TRBV14 to TRBJ1-1; tentatively, D is TRBD1 (5 bases). Deletions cut 5 bases from V and 4 bases from J, with 11 bases between. Looked up from germline, CDR1 is SGHDN and CDR2 is FVKESK. The CDR3 sequence is 13 residues long. DNA of the CDR3: TGTGCCAGCAGCAAAGGGGTCGGCACTGAAGCTTTCTTT. This encodes CASSKGVGTEAFF. The whole variable domain, filled in from reference TRBV14 and TRBJ1-1, reads EAGVTQFPSHSVIEKGQTVTLRCDPISGHDNLYWYRRVMGKEIKFLLHFVKESKQDESGMPNNRFLAERTGGTYSTLKVQPAELEDSGVYFCASSKGVGTEAFFGQGTRLTVV.

This chain uses TRBV29-1 with TRBJ2-5, with TRBD2 matching 12 bases. Germline V gives CDR1 SQVTM, CDR2 ANQGSEA. The CDR3 is made up of 16 amino acids. Written as DNA, the CDR3 is TGCAACACCACACCGGGACTAGCGGGCTCCCAAGAGACCCAGTACTTC. It translates to CNTTPGLAGSQETQYF.

The rearrangement links TRBV7-2 to TRBJ2-7, with 7 bases that match TRBD1. This CDR3 is built from 14 residues. Germline lookup yields CDR1 SGHTA and CDR2 FQGNSA. J gave up 7 bases and V 1 base, and 7 bases lay outside the gene matches. The CDR3 loop reads CASSLEGAPREQYF. The DNA for the CDR3 is TGTGCCAGCAGCTTAGAGGGGGCGCCGAGGGAGCAGTACTTC.

This chain uses TRBV7-9 with TRBJ1-2, with TRBD1 as a possible D gene (5 bases). This CDR3 comprises 13 residues. Germline V gives CDR1 SEHNR, CDR2 FQNEAQ (reference sequence). The ends were cut back, 6 bases at V and 4 bases at J, with 12 bases in the middle. The CDR3 loop is CASSPYGGYGYTF. The CDR3 DNA follows: TGTGCCAGCAGTCCATATGGGGGCTATGGCTACACCTTC.

V is TRBV20-1 and J is TRBJ2-7; the D is unclear. Germline assignment: CDR1 DFQATT and CDR2 SNEGSKA (reference sequence). The CDR3 has 14 amino acids. V gave up 2 bases and J gave up 1 base, with 12 bases separating them. The CDR3 nucleotides are TGCAGTGCTAGATCGGCAGCAAGTTCCTACGAGCAGTACTTC. Protein sequence: CSARSAASSYEQYF.

This clonotype was seen more than once but under ten times. The V gene is TRBV12-3 or TRBV12-4, the J gene TRBJ2-7; D perhaps matches TRBD1 (5 bases). The CDR3 has 16 amino acids. The V end was cut by 6 bases, the J end by 6 bases, with 24 bases between. CDR3 region: CASSAGHSALYSEQYF. The CDR3 DNA is TGTGCCAGCAGCGCCGGACACTCGGCACTATATAGCGAGCAGTACTTC.

This chain connects TRBV6-1 to TRBJ1-5; no reliable D call. V shed 5 bases and J shed 0 bases, with 5 bases lying between them. CDR1 MNHNS and CDR2 SASEGT come from the germline V gene. The length of the CDR3 is 13 residues. In DNA form, the CDR3 reads TGTGCCAGCAGTTGGGTTAGCAATCAGCCCCAGCATTTT. This codes for CASSWVSNQPQHF.

This chain uses TRBV5-1 with TRBJ1-2; the match to TRBD1 covers 7 bases. This CDR3 has 15 residues. In germline, CDR1 is SGHRS, CDR2 YFSETQ. V dropped 4 bases and J dropped 5; count of bases not matched to a gene: 11. The CDR3 DNA is TGCGCCAGCAGCGAGAGAGGGGGCGCAGGATATGGCTACACCTTC. This codes for CASSERGGAGYGYTF.

This clonotype turned up a few times. The genes are TRBV20-1 and TRBJ2-4; D gene unclear. Germline lookup yields CDR1 DFQATT and CDR2 SNEGSKA (reference sequence). Trimming stripped 5 bases from V and 8 bases from J, with 16 bases between. The CDR3 is made up of 13 amino acids. The CDR3 is CSALDPQWDIQYF. The CDR3 DNA reads TGCAGTGCTCTCGACCCTCAGTGGGACATTCAGTACTTC.

The rearrangement joins TRBV6-1 to TRBJ2-7; 7 bases are a match to TRBD1. This CDR3 contains 16 residues. Looked up from germline, CDR1 is MNHNS and CDR2 is SASEGT. The V gene end was trimmed by 4 bases and the J gene end by 0 bases; junction bases not matched to a gene: 9. CDR3 bases: TGTGCCAGCAGTGGGCGCGAGACAGGGAACTCCTACGAGCAGTACTTC. Protein sequence: CASSGRETGNSYEQYF.

CDR3 amino acids: CASSRSLTGGYEQYF. The CDR3 DNA is TGTGCCAGCAGCCGAAGCTTAACAGGGGGCTACGAGCAGTACTTC. The chain uses TRBV3-1 and TRBJ2-7; TRBD1 matches 8 bases. CDR1 and CDR2 (germline): LGHDT, YNNKEL (reference sequence). Trimming took 4 bases from V and 3 from J; bases not matched to a gene: 8. This CDR3 spans 15 amino acids.

The rearrangement joins TRBV5-1 to TRBJ2-1, with 7 bases identical to TRBD2. The CDR3 runs 14 residues. Germline V gene lookup returns CDR1 SGHRS and CDR2 YFSETQ. V was pared by 4 bases and J by 4 bases, with 5 bases of the junction left unmatched. The CDR3 coding sequence is TGCGCCAGCAGCCCGGAAGCGGGGTACAATGAGCAGTTCTTC. Its translation: CASSPEAGYNEQFF. The complete variable domain, with remaining parts taken from reference TRBV5-1 and TRBJ2-1, reads KAGVTQTPRYLIKTRGQQVTLSCSPISGHRSVSWYQQTPGQGLQFLFEYFSETQRNKGNFPGRFSGRQFSNSRSEMNVSTLELGDSALYLCASSPEAGYNEQFFGPGTRLTVL.

V and J are TRBV24-1 and TRBJ2-3, with D perhaps matching TRBD2 (5 bases). The CDR3 totals 13 residues. CDR1 KGHDR and CDR2 SFDVKD come from the germline V gene. Between the trimmed V and J ends, which lost 5 bases and 5 bases, there was a span of 10 bases. The CDR3 DNA reads TGTGCCACCAGTGTTAATGGAGGAGATACGCAGTATTTT. This translates into CATSVNGGDTQYF.

The V call is TRBV12-3 or TRBV12-4, the J call TRBJ1-1, with 8 bases that match TRBD1. The CDR3 runs to 14 residues. V was clipped by 7 bases and J by 3 bases; unmatched bases: 7. This CDR3 reads CASTPTGVDTEAFF. The DNA of the CDR3 is TGTGCCAGCACCCCGACAGGGGTTGACACTGAAGCTTTCTTT.